Listed below are T cell receptor beta chains from one sample, sequenced in a study of blood T cell repertoires in COVID-19. Produced via immunoSEQ multiplex PCR; TCRdb's table is partial and in-frame only. The table has roughly 41,000 clones, 80% to 90% seen once. Source material: peripheral blood. These receptor sequences come from a human donor in a cohort sampled during active COVID-19. The donor label of this sample is uncertain. The CDR3 runs from the conserved cysteine through the conserved F or W. Fields, in order: V gene, D gene, clone size, J gene, CDR3 protein, CDR3 DNA. D genes are given only for firm matches. The size of a clone is reported for some rows only, either as once, few or many, or as a class for expanded clones.

>TRBV21-1|NA|NA|TRBJ2-7
CASSPRRGSEQYF
TGTGCCAGCAGCCCCCGAAGGGGGAGCGAGCAGTACTTC
>TRBV6-2/TRBV6-3|TRBD2|NA|TRBJ2-5
CASSYERGAGETQYF
TGTGCCAGCAGTTACGAGCGGGGGGCTGGAGAGACCCAGTACTTC
>TRBV11-2|NA|NA|TRBJ1-2
CASDRSRGRVYGYTF
TGTGCCAGCGATAGGTCGCGGGGGAGGGTTTATGGCTACACCTTC
>TRBV28|TRBD1|NA|TRBJ1-4
CASSFTGVDEKLFF
TGTGCCAGCAGTTTCACAGGGGTAGACGAAAAACTGTTTTTT
>TRBV7-9|NA|NA|TRBJ1-2
CASTPEGTGGYTF
TGTGCCAGCACCCCGGAGGGGACGGGGGGCTACACCTTC
>TRBV5-4|NA|NA|TRBJ1-2
CASSLDRWAVGYTF
TGTGCCAGCAGCTTGGACAGGTGGGCAGTTGGCTACACCTTC
>TRBV6-6|TRBD2|NA|TRBJ2-1
CASSAGTSGGNNEQFF
TGTGCCAGCAGTGCCGGGACTAGCGGGGGAAACAATGAGCAGTTCTTC
>TRBV27|TRBD1|NA|TRBJ2-7
CASSPGDSPYEQYF
TGTGCCAGCAGTCCAGGGGACAGTCCCTACGAGCAGTACTTC
>TRBV7-2|TRBD2|NA|TRBJ2-3
CASSPSAGGPNTQYF
TGTGCCAGCAGCCCCAGCGCGGGGGGGCCCAATACGCAGTATTTT
>TRBV6-5|TRBD1|NA|TRBJ2-7
CASSHSGGGYEQYF
TGTGCCAGCAGCCATTCAGGGGGCGGGTACGAGCAGTACTTC
>TRBV5-1|NA|NA|TRBJ1-4
CASSLTQGEKLFF
TGCGCCAGCAGCTTGACGCAGGGAGAAAAACTGTTTTTT
>TRBV27|TRBD1|NA|TRBJ2-1
CASSLSLVIGGANEQFF
TGTGCCAGCAGTTTATCTCTGGTTATAGGGGGCGCAAATGAGCAGTTCTTC
>TRBV4-2|NA|NA|TRBJ2-5
CASSQDWASDLATQYF
TGTGCCAGCAGCCAAGATTGGGCTAGCGATTTGGCGACCCAGTACTTC
>TRBV5-8|NA|NA|TRBJ1-3
CASSSDTSGNTIYF
TGTGCCAGCAGCTCCGACACTTCTGGAAACACCATATATTTT
>TRBV9|NA|NA|TRBJ2-1
CASKSDRNNEQFF
TGTGCCAGCAAGTCGGACAGAAACAATGAGCAGTTCTTC
>TRBV5-1|TRBD2|NA|TRBJ2-2
CASSLRLAGSTGELFF
TGCGCCAGCAGCTTGAGGCTAGCGGGGAGCACCGGGGAGCTGTTTTTT
>TRBV5-6|TRBD1|NA|TRBJ2-7
CASSLVAGQGAF
TGTGCCAGCAGCTTGGTAGCTGGACAGGGGGCTTTC
>TRBV29-1|NA|NA|TRBJ2-5
CSAGRVRGETQYF
TGCAGCGCCGGGCGGGTTCGTGGAGAGACCCAGTACTTC
>TRBV19|NA|NA|TRBJ2-7
CASSAGVTYEQYF
TGTGCCAGTAGTGCAGGGGTGACCTACGAGCAGTACTTC
>TRBV5-1|NA|NA|TRBJ2-5
CASSLEPQETQYF
TGCGCCAGCAGCTTGGAGCCTCAAGAGACCCAGTACTTC
>TRBV2|TRBD2|NA|TRBJ2-1
CASSTTSGGALQNEQFF
TGTGCCAGCAGCACGACTAGCGGGGGGGCCTTACAGAATGAGCAGTTCTTC
>TRBV7-8|NA|NA|TRBJ1-6
CASSLSRLQPHQSSYNSPLHF
TGTGCCAGCAGCTTAAGCAGGCTTCAACCCCATCAAAGCTCCTATAATTCACCCCTCCACTTT
>TRBV19|TRBD1|NA|TRBJ1-4
CASSNRGESEKLFF
TGTGCCAGTAGTAACAGGGGGGAGAGTGAAAAACTGTTTTTT
>TRBV6-5|NA|NA|TRBJ1-2
CASTRDNSLYGYTF
TGTGCCAGCACCAGAGACAATTCGCTCTATGGCTACACCTTC
>TRBV5-6|NA|NA|TRBJ1-2
CASSDPAVGGGYTF
TGTGCCAGCAGCGATCCCGCCGTAGGAGGGGGCTACACCTTC
>TRBV4-1|TRBD1|NA|TRBJ1-2
CASSHQGAGGYTF
TGCGCCAGCAGCCACCAGGGGGCAGGGGGCTACACCTTC
>TRBV15|TRBD2|NA|TRBJ2-5
CATSRRGTSGSDTQYF
TGTGCCACCAGCAGAAGGGGGACTAGCGGTTCAGATACCCAGTACTTC
>TRBV6-2/TRBV6-3|NA|NA|TRBJ2-3
CASSYGGLMSTDTQYF
TGTGCCAGCAGTTACGGGGGCCTGATGAGCACAGATACGCAGTATTTT
>TRBV6-4|TRBD1|NA|TRBJ2-3
CASSDSWTGGTDTQYF
TGTGCCAGCAGTGACTCGTGGACAGGGGGTACAGATACGCAGTATTTT
>TRBV19|NA|NA|TRBJ1-4
CASSTRGVALGEKLFF
TGTGCCAGTAGTACGCGGGGAGTGGCCCTCGGGGAAAAACTGTTTTTT
>TRBV7-9|TRBD1|NA|TRBJ1-1
CASSLAGQGPEAFF
TGTGCCAGCAGCTTAGCGGGACAGGGCCCTGAAGCTTTCTTT
>TRBV6-6|TRBD1|NA|TRBJ1-5
CASRRDRDRNQPQHF
TGTGCCAGCAGGAGGGACAGGGACCGCAATCAGCCCCAGCATTTT
>TRBV18|TRBD2|NA|TRBJ2-1
CASSPPGGSYNEQFF
TGTGCCAGCTCACCGCCGGGGGGCTCCTACAATGAGCAGTTCTTC
>TRBV5-4|TRBD1|NA|TRBJ1-2
CASSRRDREFGYTF
TGTGCCAGCAGCCGTAGGGACAGGGAGTTTGGCTACACCTTC
>TRBV6-6|TRBD2|medium-sized|TRBJ2-7
CASSPAGGNSYEQYF
TGTGCCAGCAGTCCTGCCGGGGGGAACTCCTACGAGCAGTACTTC
>TRBV29-1|NA|NA|TRBJ1-1
CSVAAGVATEAFF
TGCAGCGTTGCGGCGGGTGTCGCCACTGAAGCTTTCTTT
>TRBV4-3|NA|NA|TRBJ1-1
CASSARGSEAFF
TGCGCCAGCAGTGCAAGGGGATCTGAAGCTTTCTTT
>TRBV7-2|NA|NA|TRBJ2-7
CASSGGGGYEQYF
TGTGCCAGCAGCGGTGGGGGCGGCTACGAGCAGTACTTC
>TRBV18|TRBD1|once|TRBJ1-1
CASSPQGASTEAFF
TGTGCCAGCTCACCACAGGGGGCTTCCACTGAAGCTTTCTTT
>TRBV18|TRBD1|NA|TRBJ2-5
CASSPSATGALETQYF
TGTGCCAGCTCACCATCGGCAACAGGGGCTTTAGAGACCCAGTACTTC
>TRBV18|NA|NA|TRBJ2-2
CASSPQGQNTGELFF
TGTGCCAGCTCACCACAGGGACAGAACACCGGGGAGCTGTTTTTT
>TRBV25-1|NA|NA|TRBJ1-1
CASRGGGQAFF
TGTGCCAGCAGGGGAGGGGGACAAGCTTTCTTT
>TRBV28|NA|NA|TRBJ1-1
CASSAGVTEAFF
TGTGCCAGCAGTGCAGGGGTCACTGAAGCTTTCTTT
>TRBV19|NA|NA|TRBJ2-7
CASSSDSLGTYEQYF
TGTGCCAGTAGCTCGGACTCCCTAGGCACCTACGAGCAGTACTTC
>TRBV5-1|NA|NA|TRBJ2-5
CASSPLRREETQYF
TGCGCCAGCAGCCCCCTAAGAAGGGAGGAGACCCAGTACTTC
>TRBV24-1|TRBD2|NA|TRBJ2-3
CATSESRSGGAADTQYF
TGTGCCACCAGTGAGTCGCGAAGCGGGGGGGCGGCAGATACGCAGTATTTT
>TRBV9|NA|NA|TRBJ1-6
CASSGGESYNSPLHF
TGTGCCAGCAGCGGTGGGGAGTCCTATAATTCACCCCTCCACTTT
>TRBV2|NA|NA|TRBJ2-2
CASSFRGGGTGELFF
TGTGCCAGCAGTTTCAGGGGAGGGGGCACCGGGGAGCTGTTTTTT
>TRBV7-9|TRBD1|few|TRBJ2-3
CASSFKTGWADTQYF
TGTGCCAGCAGCTTCAAGACAGGGTGGGCAGATACGCAGTATTTT
>TRBV7-9|TRBD2|once|TRBJ2-5
CASSWGGTSGETQYF
TGTGCCAGCAGCTGGGGCGGGACTAGTGGGGAGACCCAGTACTTC
>TRBV11-1|NA|NA|TRBJ1-1
CASSIRQGLEAFF
TGTGCCAGCAGTATTCGGCAGGGTCTTGAAGCTTTCTTT
>TRBV5-1|NA|NA|TRBJ2-7
CASSLVRGAYEQYF
TGCGCCAGCAGCTTGGTCAGGGGAGCCTACGAGCAGTACTTC
>TRBV4-1|TRBD1|NA|TRBJ1-1
CASSQDRGQGATFF
TGCGCCAGCAGCCAAGACAGGGGACAGGGGGCAACTTTCTTT
>TRBV28|NA|NA|TRBJ1-5
CASRSDRPRQPQHF
TGTGCCAGCAGATCAGACAGGCCGCGTCAGCCCCAGCATTTT
>TRBV27|NA|NA|TRBJ2-7
CASSLRADPRGSYEQYF
TGTGCCAGCAGTTTGAGGGCAGACCCACGGGGCTCCTACGAGCAGTACTTC